This T cell receptor (beta chain) appears in the sequencing data of a study of blood T cell repertoires in COVID-19. The assay was immunoSEQ multiplex PCR, and TCRdb's table has in-frame clones only and misses some. The sample has roughly 130,000 clones; about four fifths are singletons. V shed 4 bases, J shed 0 bases, and the junction held 9 bases outside the gene matches. The CDR3 loop spans 17 amino acids. CDR1 is MGHRA, CDR2 YSYEKL, per germline. Sequencing was done on a sample of peripheral blood. The sequence derives from a woman aged 70-85 years with COVID-19, enrolled during active disease. J is TRBJ1-3 and V is TRBV4-1, with TRBD1 matching 7 bases. CDR3 amino acids: CASSRPLTGHSGNTIYF. DNA for the CDR3: TGCGCCAGCAGCCGCCCCCTGACAGGGCACTCTGGAAACACCATATATTTT.